This T cell receptor beta chain is from a study of Graves' ophthalmopathy and Graves' hyperthyroidism (dated by TCRdb to about 2018). General notes on the study: Peripheral blood was collected before any treatment was given, at the time of initial diagnosis. The study used signatures of the TCR beta repertoire to tell Graves' ophthalmopathy apart from Graves' hyperthyroidism and to predict which patients would progress to ophthalmopathy. In total, approximately 130 blood samples were TCR-sequenced: approximately 42 ophthalmopathy, 75 hyperthyroidism and about 17 hyperthyroidism-to-ophthalmopathy patients. To explore V-J signatures that separate ophthalmopathy from hyperthyroidism, a discovery set of fewer than 110 patients was enrolled, consisting of 43 with ophthalmopathy and around 57 with stable hyperthyroidism. An independent validation cohort comprised around 19 hyperthyroidism patients and 15 to 17 patients who later progressed from hyperthyroidism to ophthalmopathy. T-cell repertoires of thyroid tissue and blood were compared in about six hyperthyroidism patients. After sampling, hyperthyroidism patients received methimazole starting at 30 mg daily, and ophthalmopathy patients received high-dose intravenous methylprednisolone. The roughly 99 discovery patients were divided at random into training and test sets in a 7:3 ratio. Overall study results and their limits: In validation, the model predicted ophthalmopathy progression with 70.59% sensitivity and approximately 78% specificity; roughly 11 predicted patients were CT-confirmed with GO in a median of around 6 months. Sample size was not statistically predetermined, and group allocation was not concealed from the investigators. The 13-signature model separated ophthalmopathy from stable hyperthyroidism with 87.88% sensitivity and less than 83% specificity in cross-validation, and 80%/75% in the test set. Among expanded thyroid clonotypes with frequency above 0.001, most also showed up in blood, which suggests that blood repertoires may reflect the thyroid immune response.

Comments on this clonotype: Its binding antigen is unknown. Base-call qualities are not available, and no considerably larger clone is one nucleotide away.

For repertoire sequencing, TCR beta CDR3 regions were amplified from RNA transcripts. The first round was an RT-PCR using HTBI primers with the Qiagen OneStep RT-PCR kit, and this first round was followed by a second-round multiplex PCR, then size selection and purification. The libraries underwent paired-end sequencing with 100 bp reads on an Illumina HiSeq2000. In the source study's methods: Reads were processed with SOAPnuke, discarding reads with adapters, uncalled bases, mean Phred below 15, or no exact constant-primer or identifier match. High-quality paired reads were merged with COPE v1.2.5. Each unique nucleotide sequence was defined as a clonotype, and clonotypes were aligned to IMGT TRB V, D and J references with MiTCR v1.1. The analysis was limited to V-J combinations with a frequency above 0.0001, which together covered 99.2% of the repertoires. For each V-J combination, a TCR clonal expansion and chaos score was defined as F50 clonal expansion divided by the chaos observed in the TCRdist matrix. Welch's t-statistics and random forest were used to narrow the features down to over ten V-J combinations, which were then fed into a naive Bayes classifier. The Morisita-Horn index was used to measure how similar the thyroid and blood repertoires were. The public sequencing data were trimmed at Q25 with fastp and processed into clonotypes with MiXCR by TCRdb, which kept only in-frame beta chains. Rows with a matching CDR3 protein are joined into one entry that keeps the most common DNA and genes. The V and J calls and clone size come from TCRdb's table, not from the authors' own analysis. The sample contains under 200,000 distinct CDR3 sequences, 37% of them found a single time. Approximately 6.3% of the sample is in the top ten clones.

Ophthalmopathy patients were characterized by moderately to severely active disease, a Clinical Activity Score of at least 3, a NOSPECS grade of at least 4, and a disease duration under 3 months. Anyone with other autoimmune diseases, uncontrolled infections, pregnancy or lactation was excluded from the study. Clinical symptoms, serum thyroxine, TRAb, thyroid ultrasound and orbital computed tomography formed the basis of the diagnosis. PBMCs were isolated from 10 ml of fresh peripheral blood by Ficoll-Paque density gradient centrifugation. Trizol reagent was used to extract the total RNA, and its quality was then checked on an Agilent 2100 Bioanalyzer. Specimen: peripheral blood. The sequence was obtained from a woman in her thirties or forties with Graves' ophthalmopathy. Donor details come from another sample of the same person, matched by shared clones.

The CDR3 is CASSRVGRNGYTF. At the DNA level, the sequence is TGTGCCAGCAGCCGGGTCGGGAGGAATGGCTACACCTTC. The sequence links TRBV7-2 to TRBJ1-2; the D segment cannot be called with confidence. V was cut back by 5 bases and J by 6 bases, leaving a gap of 13 bases between them. In the germline V gene, CDR1 corresponds to SGHTA and CDR2 to FQGNSA. The CDR3, from cysteine to phenylalanine, totals 13 residues. Only CDR3 DNA is held: 39 bases, read in frame from base 1. The variable domain in full, with residues beyond the CDR3 obtained from the reference TRBV7-2 and TRBJ1-2 genes, is GAGVSQSPSNKVTEKGKDVELRCDPISGHTALYWYRQSLGQGLEFLIYFQGNSAPDKSGLPSDRFSAERTGGSVSTLTIQRTQQEDSAVYLCASSRVGRNGYTFGSGTRLTVV.